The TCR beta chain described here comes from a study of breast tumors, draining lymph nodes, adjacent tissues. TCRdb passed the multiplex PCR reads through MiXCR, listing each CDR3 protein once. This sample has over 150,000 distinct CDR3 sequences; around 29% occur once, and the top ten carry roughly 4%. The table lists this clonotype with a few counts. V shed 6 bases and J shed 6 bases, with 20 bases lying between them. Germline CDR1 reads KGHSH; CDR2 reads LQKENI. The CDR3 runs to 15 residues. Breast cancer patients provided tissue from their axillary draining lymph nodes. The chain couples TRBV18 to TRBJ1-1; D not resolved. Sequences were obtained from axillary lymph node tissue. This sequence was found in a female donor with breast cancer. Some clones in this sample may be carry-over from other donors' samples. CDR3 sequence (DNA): TGTGCCAGCTCCTCCCTAGGCAGCTGGGCCGCTGAAGCTTTCTTT. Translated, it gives CASSSLGSWAAEAFF.